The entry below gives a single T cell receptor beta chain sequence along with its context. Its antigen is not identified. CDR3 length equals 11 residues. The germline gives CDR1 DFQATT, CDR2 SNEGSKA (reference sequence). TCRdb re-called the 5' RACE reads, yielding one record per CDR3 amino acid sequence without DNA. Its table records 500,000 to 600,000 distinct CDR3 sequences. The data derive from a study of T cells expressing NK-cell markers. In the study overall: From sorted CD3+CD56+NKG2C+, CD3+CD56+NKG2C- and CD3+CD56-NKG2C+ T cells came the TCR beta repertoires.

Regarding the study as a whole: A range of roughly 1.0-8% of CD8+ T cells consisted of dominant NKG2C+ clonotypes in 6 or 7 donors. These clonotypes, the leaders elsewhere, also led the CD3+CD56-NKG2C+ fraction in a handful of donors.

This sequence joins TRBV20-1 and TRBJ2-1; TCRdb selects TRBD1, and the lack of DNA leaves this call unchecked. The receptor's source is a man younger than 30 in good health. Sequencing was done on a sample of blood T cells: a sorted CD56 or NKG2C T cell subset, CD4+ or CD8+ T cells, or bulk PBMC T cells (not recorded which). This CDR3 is CSARDMGGRFF.